This passage covers 17 T cell receptor beta chains from one sample sequenced in a study of post-analysis software for immune sequencing data. TCR beta cDNA libraries had unique molecular identifiers. MiXCR was run by TCRdb on the PCR reads, yielding one entry per CDR3 protein. Altogether roughly 870,000 distinct CDR3 sequences are present, approximately 53% being singletons, with the ten largest covering approximately 4.3%. These receptors' targets are unknown. Study-level results: Patients had higher frequencies than controls of a handful of TRBV segments, including TRBV5-6, TRBV5-1 and TRBV20-1.

Sequencing input: blood. Receptors were obtained from a girl aged 5-17 years with multiple sclerosis.

This clonotype was detected many times. The chain employs TRBV15 and TRBJ2-7, with no clear D. Germline-derived CDR1 and CDR2 are LNHNV and YYDKDF (reference sequence). Trimming cost V 3 bases and J 7 bases, with 7 bases left between them. This CDR3 has 11 amino acids. The CDR3 sequence: CATSRAREQYF. The CDR3 region has the DNA TGTGCCACCAGCAGGGCGCGAGAGCAGTACTTC.

This clonotype was seen once. The chain recombines TRBV12-3 or TRBV12-4 with TRBJ2-5; D unresolved. The ends were cut back, 5 bases at V and 4 bases at J, with 5 bases in the middle. The CDR3 is 11 amino acids. The CDR3 here is CASSAVETQYF. In nucleotides, the CDR3 is TGTGCCAGCAGTGCCGTAGAGACCCAGTACTTC.

The chain uses TRBV10-3 and TRBJ2-7; 13 bases line up with TRBD2. Germline CDR1 ENHRY, CDR2 SYGVKD. The CDR3 extends over 18 amino acids. The trim removed 3 bases at V and 0 bases at J, leaving 8 bases unmatched. CDR3 amino acids: CAISDSTGLAGVSYEQYF. Here the CDR3 DNA reads TGTGCCATCAGTGATTCTACTGGACTAGCGGGAGTCTCCTACGAGCAGTACTTC.

A few counts support this clonotype. The CDR3 is CASTLRGGKETQYF. The DNA of the CDR3 is TGTGCCAGCACCCTACGGGGGGGAAAAGAGACCCAGTACTTC. The V gene is TRBV12-3 or TRBV12-4, the J gene TRBJ2-5; 8 bases match TRBD2. This CDR3 comprises 14 residues. V shed 7 bases, J shed 3 bases, and the junction held 7 bases outside the gene matches.

This clonotype appeared once. V usage is TRBV5-1 and J usage is TRBJ1-2; 9 bases are shared with TRBD1. This CDR3 region has 13 residues. CDR1 is SGHRS and CDR2 is YFSETQ in the germline V gene. Trimming at V came to 4 bases and at J to 9 bases, leaving 7 bases not matched to a gene. The DNA of the CDR3 is TGCGCCAGCAGCACCGGAACAGGGGGCAGCTACACCTTC. It specifies CASSTGTGGSYTF.

J is TRBJ2-7 and V is TRBV20-1; D is possibly TRBD1 (5 bases). V was shortened by 3 bases and J by 0 bases, with 15 bases between the two germline ends. The germline gives CDR1 DFQATT, CDR2 SNEGSKA (reference sequence). The CDR3 has 15 amino acids. CDR3: CSARDPQGFSYEQYF. The CDR3 nucleotides are TGCAGTGCTAGGGACCCCCAGGGATTCTCCTACGAGCAGTACTTC.

V and J are TRBV10-3 and TRBJ2-1, with 10 bases that match TRBD1. Trimming took 3 bases from V and 4 from J; bases not matched to a gene: 6. The germline CDR1 and CDR2 sequences are ENHRY and SYGVKD. CDR3 length: 16 residues. The CDR3 is CAISEGTGARYNEQFF. The CDR3 nucleotides are TGTGCCATCAGTGAAGGGACAGGGGCCCGATACAATGAGCAGTTCTTC.

As for this clonotype: Relative to the germline gene, one junction end is altered; a read error may explain this. The chain has TRBV7-2 and TRBJ2-7; TRBD2 matches at 12 bases. This CDR3 is built from 16 residues. CDR1 is SGHTA, CDR2 FQGNSA, per germline. The CDR3 region is CVSAQRSSGGAAEQYF. CDR3 bases: TGTGTCAGCGCACAAAGGTCTAGCGGGGGGGCCGCCGAGCAGTACTTC.

V and J are TRBV20-1 and TRBJ2-7, with 9 bases that match TRBD2. The J segment lost 1 base and the V segment lost 3 bases, leaving 4 bases of the junction unmatched. The CDR3 is 14 amino acids. From germline, CDR1 is DFQATT and CDR2 SNEGSKA (reference sequence). Written as DNA, the CDR3 is TGCAGTGCTAGCAAGACTAGCGGATCCTACGAGCAGTACTTC. The encoded protein is CSASKTSGSYEQYF.

This chain links TRBV6-5 with TRBJ2-7; a weak D match, TRBD1 (5 bases). The CDR3 covers 14 residues. V lost 6 bases and J 0 bases, leaving 12 bases between the germline ends. Germline lookup yields CDR1 MNHEY and CDR2 SVGAGI. The CDR3 loop reads CASRYHRNSYEQYF. CDR3 coding DNA: TGTGCCAGCAGGTACCACAGGAACTCCTACGAGCAGTACTTC.

This clonotype was counted a few times. This sequence joins TRBV20-1 and TRBJ2-6; 8 positions agree with TRBD1. The CDR3 consists of 16 residues. With V trimmed by 7 bases and J by 0 bases, 8 bases remained unmatched. From germline, CDR1 is DFQATT and CDR2 SNEGSKA (reference sequence). The CDR3 DNA reads as TGCAGTGACCGGGACAGGCGCTACTCTGGGGCCAACGTCCTGACTTTC. Translated, it gives CSDRDRRYSGANVLTF.

The chain is built from TRBV7-2 and TRBJ2-7; 10 positions match TRBD1. The V gene end was trimmed by 5 bases and the J gene end by 3 bases; junction bases not matched to a gene: 7. This CDR3 comprises 15 residues. Germline V gene lookup returns CDR1 SGHTA and CDR2 FQGNSA. The CDR3 region is CASSTPGTGVYEQYF. The CDR3 DNA is TGTGCCAGCAGCACGCCCGGGACAGGGGTCTACGAGCAGTACTTC.

This chain connects TRBV9 to TRBJ1-2, with no clear D. Germline assignment: CDR1 SGDLS and CDR2 YYNGEE. CDR3 size: 13 residues. The V end lost 5 bases, the J end lost 8 bases, and 16 bases lay between the germline ends. The DNA of the CDR3 is TGTGCCAGCAGTACCAATTGGGCGCGGGGCTACACCTTC. Its translation: CASSTNWARGYTF.

The chain links TRBV20-1 to TRBJ2-1; 10 bases match TRBD2. The V segment lost 5 bases and the J segment 0 bases; nucleotides outside the gene matches: 10. Germline V gene data show CDR1 as DFQATT and CDR2 as SNEGSKA (reference sequence). CDR3 length: 17 residues. The CDR3 DNA is TGCAGTGCTGGGACTAGCGACCGATTCAGCTCCTACAATGAGCAGTTCTTC. Translation: CSAGTSDRFSSYNEQFF.

This clonotype was observed a handful of times. The J gene is TRBJ2-4, the V gene TRBV5-5; perhaps TRBD1 as D (6 bases). The germline CDR1 and CDR2 sequences are SGHKS and YYEKEE (reference sequence). The V and J ends lost 5 bases and 3 bases respectively, with 24 bases between them. The CDR3 totals 18 residues. The CDR3 region is CASSPGAGAGIGKNIQYF. The CDR3 nucleotides read TGTGCCAGCAGTCCTGGGGCAGGGGCTGGGATAGGCAAAAACATTCAGTACTTC.

The chain uses TRBV3-1 and TRBJ1-1; D gene ambiguous. The CDR3 loop spans 12 amino acids. The germline V and J ends were trimmed by 0 bases and 6 bases, with 5 bases remaining between them. CDR1 LGHDT and CDR2 YNNKEL come from the germline V gene (reference sequence). The CDR3: CASSQDNAEAFF. As DNA, the CDR3 is TGTGCCAGCAGCCAAGATAACGCTGAAGCTTTCTTT.

This clonotype showed up just a few times. The J gene is TRBJ2-7, the V gene TRBV6-2 or TRBV6-3, with 10 bases aligning to TRBD2. The junction had 8 bases not matched to a gene; V was cut back by 0 bases and J by 3 bases. Germline V CDR1 and CDR2: MNHEY, SVGEGT. The CDR3 consists of 17 residues. The CDR3 nucleotides are TGTGCCAGCAGTTACTCTGGTAGCGGGAGGATTTACTACGAGCAGTACTTC. It is translated as CASSYSGSGRIYYEQYF.